This T cell receptor beta chain was profiled in a study of cytomegalovirus exposure and HLA in healthy donors. About the study: One earlier analysis, a look at some 180 million T cells, found some 120 million unique TCR beta sequences. Early release data held around 80 million unique TCRs from HLA-typed donors. General study points: About 87% or about 30% of the time was how often most TCR beta V segments were productive, according to an earlier analysis.

This clone was observed a handful of times. What it binds is not known. Vbeta (60) and Jbeta (13) primers were used in the PCR. Produced via immunoSEQ multiplex PCR; TCRdb's table is partial and in-frame only. The top ten hold over 1.3% of the sample, which has 150,000 to 200,000 clones, roughly 76% seen once. Regarding donors, all were healthy bone marrow donors. The sequenced sample consisted of PBMCs. The clonotype was recovered from a man in his fifties or sixties in good health and CMV-seronegative.

The CDR3 DNA follows: TGTGCCTGGAGTCTAAAGAGCGGGAGAGAGTACAATGAGCAGTTCTTC. Its translation: CAWSLKSGREYNEQFF. This sequence joins TRBV30 and TRBJ2-1, with 8 bases fitting TRBD2. J lost 4 bases, V lost 2 bases, and 10 bases had no gene match. The CDR3 is made up of 16 amino acids. Germline V CDR1 and CDR2: GTSNPN, SVGIG (reference sequence).